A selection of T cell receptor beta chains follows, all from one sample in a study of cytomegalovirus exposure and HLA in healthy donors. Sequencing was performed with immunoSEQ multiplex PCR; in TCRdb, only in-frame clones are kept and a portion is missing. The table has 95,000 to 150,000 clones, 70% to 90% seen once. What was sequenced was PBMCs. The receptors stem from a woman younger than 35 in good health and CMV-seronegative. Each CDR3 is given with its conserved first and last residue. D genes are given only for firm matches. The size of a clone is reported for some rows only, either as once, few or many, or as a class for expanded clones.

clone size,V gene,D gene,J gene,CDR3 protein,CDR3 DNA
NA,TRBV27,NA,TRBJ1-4,CASSLSGAINEKLFF,TGTGCCAGCAGTTTATCAGGGGCGATTAATGAAAAACTGTTTTTT
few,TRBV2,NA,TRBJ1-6,CASRQDNSPLHF,TGTGCCAGCAGGCAGGATAATTCACCCCTCCACTTT
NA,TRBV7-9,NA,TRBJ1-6,CASRTAETALNSPLHF,TGTGCCAGCAGGACGGCCGAGACAGCTTTAAATTCACCCCTCCACTTT
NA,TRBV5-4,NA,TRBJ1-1,CASSANSGAGNTEAFF,TGTGCCAGCAGCGCCAATTCAGGGGCCGGGAACACTGAAGCTTTCTTT
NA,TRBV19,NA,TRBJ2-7,CASTTGHPIEQYF,TGTGCCAGTACTACAGGGCACCCGATTGAGCAGTACTTC
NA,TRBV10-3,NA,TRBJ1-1,CAISESGLGRANLKAFF,TGTGCCATCAGTGAATCTGGGTTGGGCAGGGCCAACTTAAAAGCTTTCTTT
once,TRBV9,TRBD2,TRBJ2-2,CASSVATPTSLGELFF,TGTGCCAGCAGCGTAGCTACCCCGACTAGCCTCGGGGAGCTGTTTTTT
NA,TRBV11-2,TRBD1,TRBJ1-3,CASSRDRGSGNTIYF,TGTGCCAGCAGCCGGGACAGGGGATCTGGAAACACCATATATTTT
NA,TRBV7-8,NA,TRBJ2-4,CASSSGVADIQYF,TGTGCCAGCAGCTCGGGGGTTGCCGACATTCAGTACTTC
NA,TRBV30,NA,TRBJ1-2,CAWRKGGAVRSNYGYTF,TGTGCCTGGAGAAAGGGGGGGGCAGTTCGAAGTAACTATGGCTACACCTTC
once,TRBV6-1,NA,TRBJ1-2,CATPDRHYGYTF,TGTGCCACCCCGGACAGACACTATGGCTACACCTTC
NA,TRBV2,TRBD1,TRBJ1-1,CASSGTGGDTEAFF,TGTGCCAGCAGTGGGACAGGAGGGGACACTGAAGCTTTCTTT
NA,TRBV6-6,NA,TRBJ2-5,CASSLNGEDETQYF,TGTGCCAGCAGTCTGAACGGGGAAGATGAAACCCAGTACTTC
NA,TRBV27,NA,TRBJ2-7,CASSFSRGPYEQYF,TGTGCCAGCAGTTTCTCGCGGGGGCCCTACGAGCAGTACTTC
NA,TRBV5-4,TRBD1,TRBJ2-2,CASSPKPGQRTNTGELFF,TGTGCCAGCAGCCCAAAACCGGGACAGAGAACGAACACCGGGGAGCTGTTTTTT